These 19 T cell receptor beta chains were sequenced from one sample in a study of T cell changes during pregnancy in multiple sclerosis. Data came from immunoSEQ multiplex PCR; TCRdb stores just in-frame clones and leaves some out. Of about 84,000 clones in the sample, roughly 94% were seen once. Specimen: peripheral blood, collected in the second trimester of pregnancy. Receptor source: a female donor in good health, enrolled as a control in a pregnancy study.

The V gene is TRBV2, the J gene TRBJ2-2, with D perhaps matching TRBD1 (5 bases). This CDR3 contains 13 residues. Trimming took off 4 bases at V and 7 bases at J, with 10 bases between the two ends. Per the germline V gene, CDR1 is SNHLY and CDR2 is FYNNEI. The CDR3 region has the DNA TGTGCCAGCAGTGGGACATTCGGCGGGGAGCTGTTTTTT. Its translation: CASSGTFGGELFF.

The chain links TRBV5-1 to TRBJ2-3; 9 nucleotides line up with TRBD2. Germline loops: CDR1 SGHRS, CDR2 YFSETQ. The CDR3 spans 16 residues. The V segment lost 2 bases and the J segment 0 bases; nucleotides outside the gene matches: 4. CDR3 in amino acids: CASSFGLARSTDTQYF. CDR3 nucleotide sequence: TGCGCCAGCAGCTTTGGACTAGCGCGAAGCACAGATACGCAGTATTTT. Complete variable domain (other parts from reference TRBV5-1 and TRBJ2-3): KAGVTQTPRYLIKTRGQQVTLSCSPISGHRSVSWYQQTPGQGLQFLFEYFSETQRNKGNFPGRFSGRQFSNSRSEMNVSTLELGDSALYLCASSFGLARSTDTQYFGPGTRLTVL.

This chain connects TRBV30 to TRBJ2-4; 7 positions agree with TRBD2. The V gene end was trimmed by 6 bases and the J gene end by 0 bases; junction bases not matched to a gene: 8. Germline V gene sequence: CDR1 GTSNPN, CDR2 SVGIG (reference sequence). The CDR3 has 15 residues. As DNA, the CDR3 is TGTGCCTGCTCGACGGCTAGCGGAGCCAAAAACATTCAGTACTTC. Translated, it gives CACSTASGAKNIQYF.

This clone showed up just once. The CDR3 sequence: CASTPVLEAFF. CDR3 DNA sequence: TGTGCCAGCACTCCGGTCCTTGAAGCTTTCTTT. The chain is built from TRBV2 and TRBJ1-1, with D unresolved. This CDR3 is 11 amino acids long. Germline values: CDR1 SNHLY, CDR2 FYNNEI. V lost 7 bases and J 7 bases, leaving 10 bases between the germline ends. The full variable domain, rest sourced from reference TRBV2 and TRBJ1-1, is EPEVTQTPSHQVTQMGQEVILRCVPISNHLYFYWYRQILGQKVEFLVSFYNNEISEKSEIFDDQFSVERPDGSNFTLKIRSTKLEDSAMYFCASTPVLEAFFGQGTRLTVV.

The chain combines TRBV2 with TRBJ2-1; D is unclear. Germline V lookup: CDR1 SNHLY, CDR2 FYNNEI. The CDR3 has 16 residues. With 8 bases removed from V and 5 bases from J, the gap between germline ends came to 22 bases. CDR3 coding DNA: TGTGCCAGCTTAAACGACTGGTTTCTCGGCGACAATGAGCAGTTCTTC. It encodes CASLNDWFLGDNEQFF.

The rearrangement joins TRBV7-2 to TRBJ2-7; D gene ambiguous. The CDR3 has 12 amino acids. Between the trimmed V and J ends, which lost 5 bases and 3 bases, there was a span of 8 bases. From germline, CDR1 is SGHTA and CDR2 FQGNSA. CDR3 region: CASSGLSYEQYF. Written as DNA, the CDR3 is TGTGCCAGCAGCGGGCTCAGCTACGAGCAGTACTTC.

V and J are TRBV9 and TRBJ2-1; 12 nucleotides line up with TRBD2. CDR1 and CDR2 (germline): SGDLS, YYNGEE. The CDR3 totals 15 residues. Germline trimming cut 0 bases from V and 7 bases from J; bases unmatched to any gene: 2. CDR3 coding DNA: TGTGCCAGCAGCGTAGTAGGACTAGCGGGAAATGAGCAGTTCTTC. It encodes CASSVVGLAGNEQFF.

This clone was recorded only once. This chain uses TRBV15 with TRBJ1-2; 10 bases are shared with TRBD1. Per the germline V gene, CDR1 is LNHNV and CDR2 is YYDKDF (reference sequence). V shed 3 bases and J 3 bases; nucleotides not matched to a gene: 13. CDR3 length equals 18 residues. The DNA of the CDR3 is TGTGCCACCAGCAGCCAGGGACAGGGGCTGCCCCTTGACTATGGCTACACCTTC. The encoded protein is CATSSQGQGLPLDYGYTF.

V usage is TRBV6-5 and J usage is TRBJ2-6; perhaps TRBD1 as D (5 bases). V gave up 4 bases and J gave up 4 bases, with 11 bases separating them. The CDR3 is made up of 15 amino acids. CDR1 and CDR2 from the germline V gene are MNHEY and SVGAGI. The CDR3, as DNA: TGTGCCAGCAGTTCCAGGGTGAGCGGGGCCAACGTCCTGACTTTC. Residues: CASSSRVSGANVLTF.

A single count supports this clone. This sequence joins TRBV10-3 and TRBJ2-1; 11 positions agree with TRBD1. With 1 base clipped from V and 8 bases from J, the junction kept 25 bases outside the gene matches. CDR1 is ENHRY and CDR2 is SYGVKD in the germline V gene. CDR3 length: 22 residues. The CDR3 region is CAISEFPRRIRDRGTITDEQFF. The CDR3, as DNA: TGTGCCATCAGTGAGTTTCCCAGAAGAATACGGGACAGGGGGACTATCACGGATGAGCAGTTCTTC.

The rearrangement uses TRBV19 and TRBJ1-5; 8 nucleotides align to TRBD1. Germline CDR1 is LNHDA and CDR2 is SQIVND (reference sequence). The trim removed 3 bases at V and 5 bases at J, leaving 9 bases unmatched. The CDR3 covers 16 residues. This CDR3 is CASSMGGRGLDQPQHF. CDR3 nucleotide sequence: TGTGCCAGTAGTATGGGGGGCAGGGGGCTTGATCAGCCCCAGCATTTT.

This clone was observed a handful of times. The V call is TRBV6-1, the J call TRBJ1-1, with 7 bases aligning to TRBD1. The CDR3 extends over 13 amino acids. The V gene end was trimmed by 6 bases and the J gene end by 3 bases; junction bases not matched to a gene: 4. Germline CDR1 is MNHNS and CDR2 is SASEGT. DNA of the CDR3: TGTGCCAGCAGACCGGGACAGCACACTGAAGCTTTCTTT. It yields the protein CASRPGQHTEAFF.

The gene calls are TRBV28 and TRBJ2-3, with 7 nucleotides matching TRBD2. The V segment lost 5 bases and the J segment 4 bases; nucleotides outside the gene matches: 9. The CDR3 is 15 amino acids. Germline V gene sequence: CDR1 MDHEN, CDR2 SYDVKM. The CDR3 region is CASSPMTSRADTQYF. The CDR3 nucleotides are TGTGCCAGCAGTCCAATGACTAGCAGGGCAGATACGCAGTATTTT.

CDR3 region: CASSTQRAQNEKLFF. CDR3 DNA sequence: TGTGCCAGTAGTACCCAGAGGGCCCAAAATGAAAAACTGTTTTTT. The genes are TRBV19 and TRBJ1-4, with no clear D. From germline, CDR1 is LNHDA and CDR2 SQIVND (reference sequence). Between the trimmed V and J ends, which lost 4 bases and 5 bases, there was a span of 14 bases. The CDR3 sequence is 15 residues long.

The gene calls are TRBV28 and TRBJ1-5; D unclear. Germline V CDR1 and CDR2: MDHEN, SYDVKM. This CDR3 has 15 residues. Trimming cost V 5 bases and J 2 bases, with 13 bases left between them. CDR3 coding DNA: TGTGCCAGCAGTGCCTCACTTCCGGGCAATCAGCCCCAGCATTTT. Amino acids: CASSASLPGNQPQHF.

The chain joins TRBV6-6 to TRBJ2-4, with D perhaps TRBD1 (5 bases). The CDR3 loop spans 11 amino acids. Deletions cut 6 bases from V and 7 bases from J, with 7 bases between. Germline V lookup: CDR1 MNHNY, CDR2 SVGAGI (reference sequence). The chain's CDR3 is CASSKGNIQYF. The CDR3 region has the DNA TGTGCCAGCAGCAAGGGGAACATTCAGTACTTC.

V gene TRBV9 combines with J gene TRBJ2-7, with TRBD2 identical over 12 bases. Germline trimming cut 0 bases from V and 0 bases from J; bases unmatched to any gene: 13. CDR3 size: 20 residues. Germline CDR1 SGDLS, CDR2 YYNGEE. The CDR3 here is CASSVEAGTSGRASSYEQYF. As DNA, the CDR3 is TGTGCCAGCAGCGTAGAGGCCGGGACTAGCGGGCGAGCGAGCTCCTACGAGCAGTACTTC.

The V gene is TRBV28, the J gene TRBJ2-1, with 13 bases fitting TRBD2. This CDR3 comprises 17 residues. Germline lookup yields CDR1 MDHEN and CDR2 SYDVKM. Germline trimming cut 1 base from V and 7 bases from J; bases unmatched to any gene: 7. CDR3 loop: CASSLSPTSGRSNEQFF. CDR3 coding DNA: TGTGCCAGCAGTTTATCCCCGACTAGCGGGAGGAGTAATGAGCAGTTCTTC. Looking up the rest from reference TRBV28 and TRBJ2-1 gives the full variable domain: DVKVTQSSRYLVKRTGEKVFLECVQDMDHENMFWYRQDPGLGLRLIYFSYDVKMKEKGDIPEGYSVSREKKERFSLILESASTNQTSMYLCASSLSPTSGRSNEQFFGPGTRLTVL.

The DNA of the CDR3 is TGCGCCAGCAGCGTTCAGATAGCGGGAGGCGGGGAGCAGTTCTTC. Amino acids: CASSVQIAGGGEQFF. The V and J genes are TRBV5-1 and TRBJ2-1; TRBD2 aligns across 10 bases. The V and J ends lost 4 bases and 10 bases, in that order; junction bases with no gene match: 11. The CDR3 length is 15 residues. Germline CDR1 SGHRS, CDR2 YFSETQ.